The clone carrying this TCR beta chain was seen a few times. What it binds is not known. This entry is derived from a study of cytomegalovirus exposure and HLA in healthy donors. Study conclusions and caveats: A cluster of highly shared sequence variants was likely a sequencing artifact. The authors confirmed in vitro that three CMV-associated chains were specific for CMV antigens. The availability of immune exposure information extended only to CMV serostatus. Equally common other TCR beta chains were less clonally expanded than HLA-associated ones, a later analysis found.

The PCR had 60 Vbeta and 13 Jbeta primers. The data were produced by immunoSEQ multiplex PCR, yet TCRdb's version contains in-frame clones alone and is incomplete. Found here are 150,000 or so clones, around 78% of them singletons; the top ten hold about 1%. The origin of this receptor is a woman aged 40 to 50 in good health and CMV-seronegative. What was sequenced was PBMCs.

For the CDR3, the DNA is TGTGCCAGCAGTGATCGAGGGCCACTGATGAACACTGAAGCTTTCTTT. This translates into CASSDRGPLMNTEAFF. The chain is built from TRBV2 and TRBJ1-1; D unresolved. Germline V gives CDR1 SNHLY, CDR2 FYNNEI. The CDR3 contains 16 residues. The germline V and J ends were trimmed by 3 bases and 0 bases, with 14 bases remaining between them. Supplemented by reference TRBV2 and TRBJ1-1, the full variable domain reads EPEVTQTPSHQVTQMGQEVILRCVPISNHLYFYWYRQILGQKVEFLVSFYNNEISEKSEIFDDQFSVERPDGSNFTLKIRSTKLEDSAMYFCASSDRGPLMNTEAFFGQGTRLTVV.